Described below is a single T cell receptor (beta chain) sequence and its context. Its antigen is unknown. Each CDR3 protein is one row after TCRdb ran MiXCR on the reads. Here the sample spans hundreds of thousands of distinct CDR3 sequences, roughly 30% being singletons. The sample originates from a study of T cell repertoires in cytomegalovirus infection. CDR3 length: 19 amino acids. V gave up 10 bases and J gave up 5 bases; unmatched junction bases: 22. Germline V CDR1 and CDR2: MNHNY, SVGAGI (reference sequence). This clonotype originated in a human donor in good health (CMV status not recorded). Some clones in this sample may be carry-over from other donors' samples. The rearrangement joins TRBV6-6 to TRBJ2-2; 10 nucleotides align to TRBD2. The sequenced sample was cultured PBMCs, obtained from culture after CMV antigen stimulation. The CDR3 sequence is CATQGRGGSSGRGTGELFF. CDR3 nucleotides: TGTGCCACCCAAGGTCGTGGGGGGTCTAGCGGGAGAGGAACCGGGGAGCTGTTTTTT.